This TCR beta chain was profiled in a study of post-analysis software for immune sequencing data. Study-wide findings and caveats: For normalized Chao1 diversity, multiple sclerosis patients scored significantly lower than controls did. Batch-matched samples strongly co-clustered by F measure.

Each TCR beta cDNA library carried unique molecular identifiers. Each CDR3 protein gets one entry after TCRdb re-called the PCR reads with MiXCR. The table lists about 460,000 distinct CDR3 sequences, approximately 46% of them singletons. Notes on this clonotype: Its cognate antigen is unknown.

The sequence was obtained from a girl between 5 and 17 years old with multiple sclerosis. The material sequenced was blood.

The CDR3: CSVEYSRGRGGYTF. The DNA of the CDR3 is TGCAGCGTTGAGTACAGCAGGGGGCGTGGGGGCTACACCTTC. The chain carries TRBV29-1 and TRBJ1-2; 8 bases map to TRBD1. Trimming at V came to 3 bases and at J to 8 bases, leaving 11 bases not matched to a gene. The CDR3 has 14 amino acids. Germline values: CDR1 SQVTM, CDR2 ANQGSEA. The variable domain in full, completed from reference TRBV29-1 and TRBJ1-2, reads SAVISQKPSRDICQRGTSLTIQCQVDSQVTMMFWYRQQPGQSLTLIATANQGSEATYESGFVIDKFPISRPNLTFSTLTVSNMSPEDSSIYLCSVEYSRGRGGYTFGSGTRLTVV.